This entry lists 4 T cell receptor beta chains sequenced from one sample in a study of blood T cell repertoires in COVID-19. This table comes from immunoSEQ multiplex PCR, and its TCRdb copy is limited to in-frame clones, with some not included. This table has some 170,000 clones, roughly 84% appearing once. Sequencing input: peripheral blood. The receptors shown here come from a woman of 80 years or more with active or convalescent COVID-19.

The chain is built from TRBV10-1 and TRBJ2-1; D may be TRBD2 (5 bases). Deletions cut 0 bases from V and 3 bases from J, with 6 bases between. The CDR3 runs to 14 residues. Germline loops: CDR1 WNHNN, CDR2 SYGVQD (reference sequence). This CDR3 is CASSESGDYNEQFF. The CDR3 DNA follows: TGCGCCAGCAGTGAGTCGGGAGACTACAATGAGCAGTTCTTC.

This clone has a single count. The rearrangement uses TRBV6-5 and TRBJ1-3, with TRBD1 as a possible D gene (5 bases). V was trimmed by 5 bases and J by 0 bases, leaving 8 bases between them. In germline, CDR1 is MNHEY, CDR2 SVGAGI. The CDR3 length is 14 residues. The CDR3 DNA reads TGTGCCAGCAGTACGACAGCCTCTGGAAACACCATATATTTT. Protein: CASSTTASGNTIYF.

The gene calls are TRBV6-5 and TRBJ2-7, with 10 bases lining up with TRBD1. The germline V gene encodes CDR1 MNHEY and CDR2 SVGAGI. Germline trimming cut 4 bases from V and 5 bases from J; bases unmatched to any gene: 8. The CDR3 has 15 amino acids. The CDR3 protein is CASSFTGTGDNEQYF. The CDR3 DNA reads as TGTGCCAGCAGTTTTACCGGGACAGGGGACAACGAGCAGTACTTC.

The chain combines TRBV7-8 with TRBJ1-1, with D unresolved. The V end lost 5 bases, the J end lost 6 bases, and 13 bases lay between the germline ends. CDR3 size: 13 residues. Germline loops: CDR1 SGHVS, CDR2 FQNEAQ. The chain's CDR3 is CASSPLANPEAFF. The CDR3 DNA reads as TGTGCCAGCAGCCCCCTTGCTAATCCTGAAGCTTTCTTT.